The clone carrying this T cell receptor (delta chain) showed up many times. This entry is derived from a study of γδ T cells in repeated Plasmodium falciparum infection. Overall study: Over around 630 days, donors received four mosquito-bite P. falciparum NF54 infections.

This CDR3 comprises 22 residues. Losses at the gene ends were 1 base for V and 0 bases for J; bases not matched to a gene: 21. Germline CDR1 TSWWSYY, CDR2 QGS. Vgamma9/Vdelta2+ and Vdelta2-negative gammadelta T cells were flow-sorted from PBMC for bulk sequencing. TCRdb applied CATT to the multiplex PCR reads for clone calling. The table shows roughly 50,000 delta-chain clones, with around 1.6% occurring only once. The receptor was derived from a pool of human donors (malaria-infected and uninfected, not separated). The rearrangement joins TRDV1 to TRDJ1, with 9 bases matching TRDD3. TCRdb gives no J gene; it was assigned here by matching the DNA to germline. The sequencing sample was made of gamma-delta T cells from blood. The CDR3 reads CALGERLSYCWGMPRHTDKLIF. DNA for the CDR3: TGTGCTCTTGGGGAACGGCTTTCCTACTGCTGGGGGATGCCCCGGCACACCGATAAACTCATCTTT.